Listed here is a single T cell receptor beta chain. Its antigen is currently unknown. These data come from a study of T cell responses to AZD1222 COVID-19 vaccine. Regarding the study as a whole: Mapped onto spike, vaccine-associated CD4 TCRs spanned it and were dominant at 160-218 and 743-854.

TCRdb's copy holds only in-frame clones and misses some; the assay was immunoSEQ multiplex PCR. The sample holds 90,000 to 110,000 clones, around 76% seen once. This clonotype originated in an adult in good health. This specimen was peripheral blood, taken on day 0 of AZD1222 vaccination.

The CDR3 DNA sequence: TGTGCCAGCTCACCCAGAACAGGGGGAGGAAACTATGGCTACACCTTC. It codes for CASSPRTGGGNYGYTF. The gene calls are TRBV18 and TRBJ1-2; 8 bases fit TRBD1. V dropped 3 bases and J dropped 2; count of bases not matched to a gene: 8. This CDR3 has 16 residues. Germline values: CDR1 KGHSH, CDR2 LQKENI. The whole variable domain, filled in from reference TRBV18 and TRBJ1-2, reads NAGVMQNPRHLVRRRGQEARLRCSPMKGHSHVYWYRQLPEEGLKFMVYLQKENIIDESGMPKERFSAEFPKEGPSILRIQQVVRGDSAAYFCASSPRTGGGNYGYTFGSGTRLTVV.